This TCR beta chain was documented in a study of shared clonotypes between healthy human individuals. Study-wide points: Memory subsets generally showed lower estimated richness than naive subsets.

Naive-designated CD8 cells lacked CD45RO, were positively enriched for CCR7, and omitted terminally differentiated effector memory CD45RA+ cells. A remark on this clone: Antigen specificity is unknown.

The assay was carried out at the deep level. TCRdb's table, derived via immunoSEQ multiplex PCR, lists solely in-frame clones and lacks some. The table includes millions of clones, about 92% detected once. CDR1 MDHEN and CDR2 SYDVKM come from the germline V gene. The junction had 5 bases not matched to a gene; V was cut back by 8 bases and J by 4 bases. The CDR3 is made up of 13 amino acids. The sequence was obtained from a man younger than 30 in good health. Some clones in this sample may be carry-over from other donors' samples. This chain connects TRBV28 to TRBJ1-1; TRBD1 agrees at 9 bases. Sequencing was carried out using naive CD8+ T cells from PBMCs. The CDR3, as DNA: TGTGCCAGCTACAGGGGGCGCAGCACTGAAGCTTTCTTT. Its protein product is CASYRGRSTEAFF.